This T cell receptor (beta chain) was sequenced for a study of Ad26.COV2.S vaccination and SARS-CoV-2 variants (dated by TCRdb to the early 2020s). Regarding the complete study: Vaccine-arm donors were drawn from COV1001, a multicentre, randomized, double-blind, placebo-controlled phase I-IIa trial of Ad26.COV2.S in healthy adults. Ad26.COV2.S was administered intramuscularly at a dose of 5x10^10 or 1x10^11 viral particles, either as one shot or as two shots given 56 days apart. The TCR-sequenced set comprised approximately 30 samples: some 20 Ad26.COV2.S vaccine recipients, 5 placebo recipients and 8 SARS-CoV-2 convalescent individuals. Trial participants were randomized into five groups of five: low-dose or high-dose Ad26.COV2.S given once or twice, or placebo on both occasions. TCRbeta repertoire sequencing served as the tool for gauging how specific and how broad the SARS-CoV-2-reactive T cell receptors were following Ad26.COV2.S vaccination. Investigators remained blinded to trial group allocation during experiments and outcome assessment.

According to the germline V gene, CDR1 reads SGHTA and CDR2 reads FQGNSA. V is pared back by 4 bases and J by 9 bases, with 13 bases lying between the germline termini. CDR3 length: 13 amino acids, cysteine to phenylalanine. The only DNA kept is the CDR3, 39 bases in frame from the first base. The immunoSEQ Assay was the method used to sequence TCRbeta CDR3 regions. After extraction, genomic DNA underwent amplification by bias-controlled multiplex PCR, followed by high-throughput sequencing. As for the original processing: Collapsing and filtering of sequences were performed to quantify the absolute abundance of each unique TCRbeta CDR3 region. T cell fraction was estimated by normalizing TCRbeta template counts to usable DNA, with usable DNA measured through amplification of reference genes found in all nucleated cells. Repertoire TCRs were annotated as SARS-CoV-2-specific when V gene, CDR3 amino acid sequence and J gene were exactly matched to a known reactive TCR set. The reference SARS-CoV-2 TCR set was derived from MIRA and filtered for enrichment in COVID-19-positive ImmuneCODE repertoires, a step that removed public or cross-reactive TCRs. Drawing on the MIRA antigens, annotated TCRs were analysed further at the level of specific ORF or position within ORF. Breadth was defined as the number of annotated unique rearrangements divided by the total number of unique productive rearrangements, and depth was defined as the summed frequency of the annotated unique rearrangements. Two-sided Wilcoxon rank-sum tests were applied when comparing TCR breadth between groups. TCRdb provides this immuneACCESS table in a form limited to in-frame rearrangements. Some clones are lacking; in checked studies, under half of them reflect an unresolved V gene, and why the rest are absent is not known. The V and J calls and clone size were taken over from that table, and D and trimming were inferred from the DNA. The sample table lists some 520,000 clones, roughly nine tenths of them with a count of one. Clones ranked in the top ten supply roughly 13% of the sample.

General conclusions and limits of the study: Substantial breadth of spike-specific CD8+ and CD4+ T cell responses was reported after vaccination. Spike-specific TCR breadth was higher in Ad26.COV2.S recipients than in placebo recipients (P = 0.0014). The study lacked the statistical power to compare responses across vaccine doses or regimens. The authors noted that total T cell responses may have been underestimated by the TCR breadth and depth analyses. Comparable non-spike TCR breadth was observed between vaccine and placebo recipients, consistent with only spike being contained in the vaccine.

This sample's treatment or condition label indicates: roughly 18 received Ad26.COV2.S at low or high dose, single or two shots; about 5 received placebo; per-sample allocation not given. For vaccine and placebo recipients, repertoires were sequenced using samples collected on day 63 after the first injection. Cohort 1b enrolled roughly 25 adults aged 18-55 years at a single site in Boston, USA, between 29 July and 7 August 2020. As a vaccine, Ad26.COV2.S was a replication-incompetent adenovirus type 26 vector that expressed a prefusion-stabilized SARS-CoV-2 spike protein derived from the original Wuhan strain. Of note for this clone: The antigen it recognizes is unknown. There are no base qualities to consult, and no much larger clone falls within one base.

The rearranged chain carries TRBV7-2 and TRBJ2-1; the D gene cannot be named for sure. This TCR derives from a person between 18 and 65 years old who received the Ad26.COV2.S COVID-19 vaccine or a placebo. Material: peripheral blood, obtained in a trial of Ad26.COV2.S vaccine versus placebo. At the DNA level, the sequence is TGTGCCAGCAGCTCCGGATTTGCGGTTGAGCAGTTCTTC. This encodes CASSSGFAVEQFF.